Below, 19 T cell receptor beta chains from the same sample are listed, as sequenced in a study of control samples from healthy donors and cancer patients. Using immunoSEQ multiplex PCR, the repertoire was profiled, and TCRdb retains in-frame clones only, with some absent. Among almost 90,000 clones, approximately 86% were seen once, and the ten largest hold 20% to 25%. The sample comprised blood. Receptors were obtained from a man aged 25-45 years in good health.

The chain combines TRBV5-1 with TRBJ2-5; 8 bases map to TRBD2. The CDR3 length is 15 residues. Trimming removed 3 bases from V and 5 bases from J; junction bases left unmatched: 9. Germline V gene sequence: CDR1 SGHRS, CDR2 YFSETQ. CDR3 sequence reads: CASSSAGASGETQYF. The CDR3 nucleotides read TGCGCCAGCAGCTCGGCCGGGGCTAGCGGGGAGACCCAGTACTTC.

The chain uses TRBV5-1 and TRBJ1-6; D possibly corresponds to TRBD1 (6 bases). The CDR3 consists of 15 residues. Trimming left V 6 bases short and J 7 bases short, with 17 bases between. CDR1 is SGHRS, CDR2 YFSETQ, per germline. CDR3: CASKGHSGGNSPLHF. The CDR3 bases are TGCGCCAGCAAGGGACACTCCGGAGGAAATTCACCCCTCCACTTT.

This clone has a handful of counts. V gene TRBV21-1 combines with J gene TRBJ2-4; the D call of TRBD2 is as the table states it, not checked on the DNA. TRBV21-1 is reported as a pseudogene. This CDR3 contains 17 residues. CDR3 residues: CASSSPKEGLAKNIQYF. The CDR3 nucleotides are TGTGCCAGCAGCTCCCCAAAGGAGGGTCTAGCCAAAAACATTCAGTACTTC.

CDR3 protein: CASSRLGSSKGYTF. The CDR3 nucleotides read TGTGCCAGCAGCCGCCTTGGATCGTCGAAGGGCTACACCTTC. The V call is TRBV3-1 (or the pseudogene TRBV3-2), the J call TRBJ1-2; D is ambiguous. The CDR3 extends over 14 amino acids. Per the germline V gene, CDR1 is LGHDT and CDR2 is YNNKEL (reference sequence). The V end lost 4 bases, the J end lost 8 bases, and 17 bases lay between the germline ends.

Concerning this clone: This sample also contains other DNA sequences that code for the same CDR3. CDR3 loop: CASGLEEHTEAFF. The CDR3 nucleotides are TGTGCTAGTGGTTTAGAAGAACACACTGAAGCTTTCTTT. This chain uses TRBV12-5 with TRBJ1-1; no firm D call. Germline CDR1 and CDR2: LGHNT and FRNRAP. Trimming removed 3 bases at V and 3 bases at J, with 8 bases between. This CDR3 comprises 13 residues. Full variable domain (rest looked up from reference TRBV12-5 and TRBJ1-1): DARVTQTPRHKVTEMGQEVTMRCQPILGHNTVFWYRQTMMQGLELLAYFRNRAPLDDSGMPKDRFSAEMPDATLATLKIQPSEPRDSAVYFCASGLEEHTEAFFGQGTRLTVV.

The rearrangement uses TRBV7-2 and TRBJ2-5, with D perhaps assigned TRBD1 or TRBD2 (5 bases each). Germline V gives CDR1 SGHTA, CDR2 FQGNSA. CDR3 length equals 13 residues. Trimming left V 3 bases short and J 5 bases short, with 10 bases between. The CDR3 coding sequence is TGTGCCAGCAGCTTGTGGGGACGGGAGACCCAGTACTTC. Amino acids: CASSLWGRETQYF.

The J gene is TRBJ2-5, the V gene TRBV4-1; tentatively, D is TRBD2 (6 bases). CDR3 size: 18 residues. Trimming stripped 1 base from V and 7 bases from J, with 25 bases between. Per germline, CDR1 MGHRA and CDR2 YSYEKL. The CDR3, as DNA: TGCGCCAGCAGCCAAGGGGATAGTAGCGGAGCCGACGCGACGACCCAGTACTTC. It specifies CASSQGDSSGADATTQYF.

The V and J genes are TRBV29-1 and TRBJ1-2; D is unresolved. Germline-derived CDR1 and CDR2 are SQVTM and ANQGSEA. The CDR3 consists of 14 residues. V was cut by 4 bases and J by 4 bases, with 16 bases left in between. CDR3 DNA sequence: TGCAGCGTTGTGGGCAGCCACTATTCCTATGGCTACACCTTC. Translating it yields CSVVGSHYSYGYTF.

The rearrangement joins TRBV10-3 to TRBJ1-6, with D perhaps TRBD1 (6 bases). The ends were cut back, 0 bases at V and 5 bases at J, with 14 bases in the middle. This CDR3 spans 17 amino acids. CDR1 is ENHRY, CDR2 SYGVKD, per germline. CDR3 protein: CAISESGGGWNNSPLHF. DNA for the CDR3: TGTGCCATCAGTGAGTCGGGTGGGGGCTGGAATAATTCACCCCTCCACTTT.

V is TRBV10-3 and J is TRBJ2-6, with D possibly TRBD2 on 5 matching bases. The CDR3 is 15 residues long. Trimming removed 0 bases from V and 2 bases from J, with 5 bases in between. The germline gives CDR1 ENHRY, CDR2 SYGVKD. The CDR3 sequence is CAISESRAGANVLTF. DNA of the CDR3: TGTGCCATCAGTGAGTCGAGGGCTGGGGCCAACGTCCTGACTTTC.

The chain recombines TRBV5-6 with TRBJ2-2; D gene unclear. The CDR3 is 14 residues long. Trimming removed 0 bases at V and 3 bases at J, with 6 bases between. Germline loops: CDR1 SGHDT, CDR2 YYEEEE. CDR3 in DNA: TGTGCCAGCAGCTTGGTCCGGGACACCGGGGAGCTGTTTTTT. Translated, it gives CASSLVRDTGELFF.

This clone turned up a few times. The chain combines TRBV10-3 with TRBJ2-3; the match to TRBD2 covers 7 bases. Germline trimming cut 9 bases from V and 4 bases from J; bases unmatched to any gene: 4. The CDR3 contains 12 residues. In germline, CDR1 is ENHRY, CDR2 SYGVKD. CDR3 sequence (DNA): TGTGCCATGGGGGGGGGAGCAGATACGCAGTATTTT. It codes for CAMGGGADTQYF.

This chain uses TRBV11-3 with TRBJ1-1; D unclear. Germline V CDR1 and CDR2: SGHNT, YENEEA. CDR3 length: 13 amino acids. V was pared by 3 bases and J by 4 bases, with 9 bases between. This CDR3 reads CASSLMKGTEAFF. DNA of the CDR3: TGTGCCAGCAGCTTGATGAAGGGCACTGAAGCTTTCTTT. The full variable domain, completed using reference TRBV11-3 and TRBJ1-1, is EAGVVQSPRYKIIEKKQPVAFWCNPISGHNTLYWYLQNLGQGPELLIRYENEEAVDDSQLPKDRFSAERLKGVDSTLKIQPAELGDSAVYLCASSLMKGTEAFFGQGTRLTVV.

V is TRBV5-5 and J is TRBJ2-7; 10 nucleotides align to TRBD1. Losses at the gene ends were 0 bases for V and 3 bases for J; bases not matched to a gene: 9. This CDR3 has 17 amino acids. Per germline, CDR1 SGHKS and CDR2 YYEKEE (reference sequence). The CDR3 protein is CASSLVPGTGVDYEQYV. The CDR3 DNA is TGTGCCAGCAGCTTGGTACCCGGGACAGGGGTTGACTACGAGCAGTACGTC.

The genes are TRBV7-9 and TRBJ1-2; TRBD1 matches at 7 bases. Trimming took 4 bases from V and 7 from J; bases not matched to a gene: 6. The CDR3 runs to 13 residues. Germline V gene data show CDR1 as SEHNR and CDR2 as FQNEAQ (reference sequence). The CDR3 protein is CASSSGQDTGYTF. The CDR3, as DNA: TGTGCCAGCAGCTCAGGACAGGATACTGGCTACACCTTC.

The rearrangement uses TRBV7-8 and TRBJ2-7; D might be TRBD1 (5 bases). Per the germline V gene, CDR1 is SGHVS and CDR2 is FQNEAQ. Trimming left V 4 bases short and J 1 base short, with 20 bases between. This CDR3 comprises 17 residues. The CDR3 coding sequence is TGTGCCAGCAGCTCCTTGGGGCAGGGAAGATCGTCCTACGAGCAGTACGTC. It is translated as CASSSLGQGRSSYEQYV.

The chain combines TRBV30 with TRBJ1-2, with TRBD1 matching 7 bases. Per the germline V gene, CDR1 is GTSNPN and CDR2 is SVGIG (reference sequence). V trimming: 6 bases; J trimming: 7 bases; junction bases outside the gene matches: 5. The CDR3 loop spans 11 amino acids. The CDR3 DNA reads TGTGCCTGCTCGGCAGGGGGTGGCTACACCTTC. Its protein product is CACSAGGGYTF.

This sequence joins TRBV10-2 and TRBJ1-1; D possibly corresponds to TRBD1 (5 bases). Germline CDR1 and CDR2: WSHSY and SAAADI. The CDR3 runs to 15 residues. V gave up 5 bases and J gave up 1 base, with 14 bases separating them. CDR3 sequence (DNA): TGCGCCAGCAGTAAAATTCTGGGGCCGAACACTGAAGCTTTCTTT. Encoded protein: CASSKILGPNTEAFF.

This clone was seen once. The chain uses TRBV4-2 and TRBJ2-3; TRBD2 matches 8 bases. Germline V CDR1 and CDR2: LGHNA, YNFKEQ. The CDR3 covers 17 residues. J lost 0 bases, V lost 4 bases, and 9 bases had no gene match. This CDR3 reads CASSPRLATASTDTQYF. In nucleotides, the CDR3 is TGTGCCAGCAGCCCCAGACTAGCGACCGCTAGCACAGATACGCAGTATTTT.